These T cell receptor beta chains were read from a single sample in a study of metastatic and nonmetastatic thyroid tumors. TCRdb re-called the PCR reads through MiXCR. The sample holds 20,000 or so clones; 23% are singletons and the top ten take about 70%. The specimen sequenced was blood. These receptor sequences come from a male donor with papillary thyroid cancer or a benign thyroid nodule (not recorded which). Some clones in this sample may be carry-over from other donors' samples. Each CDR3 is given with its conserved first and last residue. D genes are given only for firm matches. Clone size appears in some rows only: once, few, many, or a class for an expanded clone.

V: TRBV20-1; J: TRBJ2-2; D: TRBD2; size: NA; CDR3: CSARDLTSVGTGELFF; DNA: TGCAGTGCTAGGGACCTGACTAGCGTAGGAACCGGGGAGCTGTTTTTT
V: TRBV6-1; J: TRBJ1-2; D: NA; size: few; CDR3: CASSPDSLFYGYTF; DNA: TGTGCCAGCAGCCCGGACAGTCTATTTTATGGCTACACCTTC
V: TRBV12-3/TRBV12-4; J: TRBJ2-1; D: TRBD2; size: few; CDR3: CASDREGLGNEQFF; DNA: TGTGCCAGCGACCGGGAGGGCCTTGGCAATGAGCAGTTCTTC
V: TRBV7-6; J: TRBJ2-1; D: NA; size: many; CDR3: CASSLWTKVKSYNEQFF; DNA: TGTGCCAGCAGCTTATGGACAAAAGTTAAGTCCTACAATGAGCAGTTCTTC
V: TRBV6-1; J: TRBJ2-2; D: NA; size: many; CDR3: CASSAGAITGELFF; DNA: TGTGCCAGCAGTGCGGGAGCGATCACCGGGGAGCTGTTTTTT
V: TRBV2; J: TRBJ2-5; D: NA; size: NA; CDR3: CASGGETTGRETQYF; DNA: TGTGCCAGCGGTGGGGAGACTACCGGGAGAGAGACCCAGTACTTC
V: TRBV24-1; J: TRBJ2-2; D: NA; size: NA; CDR3: CATSDSTLTESGELFF; DNA: TGTGCCACCAGTGACTCGACACTTACGGAATCCGGGGAGCTGTTTTTT
V: TRBV6-1; J: TRBJ2-3; D: NA; size: few; CDR3: CASSRAVTDTQYF; DNA: TGTGCCAGCAGTAGAGCGGTCACAGATACGCAGTATTTT
V: TRBV6-1; J: TRBJ2-1; D: NA; size: many; CDR3: CASRTEEQFF; DNA: TGTGCCAGCAGGACAGAAGAGCAGTTCTTC
V: TRBV28; J: TRBJ1-3; D: NA; size: NA; CDR3: CASSSHGGPGNTIYF; DNA: TGTGCCAGCAGTTCTCATGGGGGGCCAGGAAACACCATATATTTT
V: TRBV5-1; J: TRBJ1-4; D: NA; size: NA; CDR3: CASRKTHATNEKLFF; DNA: TGCGCCAGCAGAAAAACTCACGCAACTAATGAAAAACTGTTTTTT
V: TRBV2; J: TRBJ1-1; D: NA; size: few; CDR3: CASTKPQGRTEAFF; DNA: TGTGCCAGCACCAAACCCCAGGGGCGGACTGAAGCTTTCTTT
V: TRBV20-1; J: TRBJ2-7; D: TRBD2; size: many; CDR3: CSAKLAGQLYEQYF; DNA: TGCAGTGCTAAACTAGCGGGACAACTCTACGAGCAGTACTTC
V: TRBV3-1; J: TRBJ1-3; D: NA; size: many; CDR3: CASSLVPGNTIYF; DNA: TGTGCCAGCAGCCTCGTACCTGGAAACACCATATATTTT
V: TRBV4-1; J: TRBJ2-7; D: NA; size: many; CDR3: CASSPPGRTYEQYF; DNA: TGCGCCAGCAGCCCTCCAGGACGGACCTACGAGCAGTACTTC
V: TRBV14; J: TRBJ1-2; D: NA; size: many; CDR3: CASSQSLRAGDYGYTF; DNA: TGTGCCAGCAGCCAGTCTTTGCGGGCTGGAGACTATGGCTACACCTTC
V: TRBV14; J: TRBJ2-7; D: TRBD2; size: many; CDR3: CASSQLGSGTSYEQYF; DNA: TGTGCCAGCAGCCAGCTGGGTAGCGGGACCTCCTACGAGCAGTACTTC
V: TRBV6-1; J: TRBJ1-1; D: NA; size: few; CDR3: CASSESCDARVGNEAFF; DNA: TGTGCCAGCAGTGAATCCTGTGACGCCCGGGTCGGGAATGAAGCTTTCTTT
V: TRBV6-5; J: TRBJ2-3; D: TRBD2; size: few; CDR3: CASRPGTSGSLGDTQYF; DNA: TGTGCCAGCAGACCTGGGACTAGCGGGAGCTTGGGAGATACGCAGTATTTT
V: TRBV24-1; J: TRBJ2-3; D: NA; size: few; CDR3: CATSDLLVGDTQYF; DNA: TGTGCCACCAGTGATTTGCTGGTTGGAGATACGCAGTATTTT
V: TRBV7-9; J: TRBJ1-5; D: NA; size: NA; CDR3: CASSLDGFGQPQHF; DNA: TGTGCCAGCAGCTTAGATGGATTCGGTCAGCCCCAGCATTTT
V: TRBV28; J: TRBJ2-7; D: NA; size: few; CDR3: CASSRAPPAYEQYF; DNA: TGTGCCAGCAGTAGGGCCCCCCCAGCCTACGAGCAGTACTTC
V: TRBV24-1; J: TRBJ2-5; D: TRBD1; size: few; CDR3: CATSDRGREETQYF; DNA: TGTGCCACCAGTGACAGGGGGCGAGAAGAGACCCAGTACTTC
V: TRBV19; J: TRBJ2-1; D: TRBD1; size: NA; CDR3: CASARGSLISSYNEQFF; DNA: TGTGCCAGCGCCAGGGGGTCATTGATCTCCTCCTACAATGAGCAGTTCTTC
V: TRBV12-3/TRBV12-4; J: TRBJ2-7; D: NA; size: many; CDR3: CASSLRPDAFYEQYF; DNA: TGTGCCAGCAGTTTAAGGCCGGACGCCTTTTACGAGCAGTACTTC
V: TRBV20-1; J: TRBJ2-1; D: TRBD2; size: NA; CDR3: CSARDLGLAGVDYNEQFF; DNA: TGCAGTGCTAGAGATCTCGGGCTAGCGGGGGTTGACTACAATGAGCAGTTCTTC
V: TRBV20-1; J: TRBJ1-5; D: NA; size: many; CDR3: CSARDQFGTGNQPQHF; DNA: TGCAGTGCTAGAGATCAGTTCGGCACAGGCAATCAGCCCCAGCATTTT
V: TRBV18; J: TRBJ2-7; D: NA; size: many; CDR3: CASSPGRSYEQYF; DNA: TGTGCCAGCTCACCAGGACGGAGCTACGAGCAGTACTTC
V: TRBV28; J: TRBJ1-2; D: NA; size: NA; CDR3: CASSPWGSGTFPLERGYTF; DNA: TGTGCCAGCAGTCCGTGGGGTTCTGGGACCTTCCCCTTGGAACGTGGCTACACCTTC
V: TRBV7-9; J: TRBJ2-4; D: NA; size: NA; CDR3: CASSKQTPKNIQYF; DNA: TGTGCCAGCAGCAAACAGACCCCCAAAAACATTCAGTACTTC
V: TRBV18; J: TRBJ1-2; D: TRBD1; size: few; CDR3: CASSPTGWLGHLF; DNA: TGTGCCAGCTCACCGACAGGGTGGCTAGGACACCTCTTC
V: TRBV24-1; J: TRBJ2-3; D: TRBD1; size: once; CDR3: CATGQGTDTQYF; DNA: TGTGCCACCGGACAGGGCACAGATACGCAGTATTTT
V: TRBV18; J: TRBJ2-3; D: NA; size: NA; CDR3: CASSPPTASATDTQYF; DNA: TGTGCCAGCTCACCACCTACAGCCAGTGCCACAGATACGCAGTATTTT
V: TRBV2; J: TRBJ2-2; D: NA; size: many; CDR3: CASSPPGSNTGELFF; DNA: TGTGCCAGCAGCCCTCCAGGCAGTAACACCGGGGAGCTGTTTTTT
V: TRBV28; J: TRBJ1-2; D: NA; size: many; CDR3: CASSSNFGYTF; DNA: TGTGCCAGCAGTTCAAATTTCGGCTACACCTTC
V: TRBV5-5; J: TRBJ1-1; D: TRBD1; size: many; CDR3: CASSLVVTGLTEAFF; DNA: TGTGCCAGCAGCTTGGTGGTGACAGGGCTCACTGAAGCTTTCTTT
V: TRBV12-3/TRBV12-4; J: TRBJ2-5; D: NA; size: NA; CDR3: CASSLNQQETQYF; DNA: TGTGCCAGCAGTTTAAACCAACAAGAGACCCAGTACTTC
V: TRBV10-3; J: TRBJ2-5; D: NA; size: NA; CDR3: CAISESVETRYF; DNA: TGTGCCATCAGTGAGTCGGTAGAGACCCGGTACTTC
V: TRBV5-4; J: TRBJ2-3; D: TRBD2; size: many; CDR3: CASSLYAGVSRDTQYF; DNA: TGTGCCAGCAGCTTGTACGCGGGAGTGAGCCGAGATACGCAGTATTTT
V: TRBV25-1; J: TRBJ2-7; D: TRBD1; size: many; CDR3: CASSEMGTGNYEQYF; DNA: TGTGCCAGCAGTGAGATGGGGACAGGGAACTACGAGCAGTACTTC
V: TRBV3-1; J: TRBJ2-5; D: NA; size: many; CDR3: CASSPRAQGRFKETQYF; DNA: TGTGCCAGCAGCCCCAGGGCCCAGGGCCGGTTCAAAGAGACCCAGTACTTC
V: TRBV25-1; J: TRBJ1-2; D: NA; size: many; CDR3: CASSDRRVNYGYTF; DNA: TGTGCCAGCAGTGACCGCAGGGTTAACTATGGCTACACCTTC
V: TRBV7-6; J: TRBJ2-3; D: NA; size: many; CDR3: CASSNTQDIPSTDTQYF; DNA: TGTGCCAGCAGCAACACACAGGACATACCTAGCACAGATACGCAGTATTTT
V: TRBV20-1; J: TRBJ2-7; D: NA; size: many; CDR3: CSAPRRDSSSYEQYF; DNA: TGCAGTGCTCCCAGGAGGGACAGTAGCTCCTACGAGCAGTACTTC
V: TRBV30; J: TRBJ1-5; D: NA; size: NA; CDR3: CAWGLKSNQPQHF; DNA: TGTGCCTGGGGACTGAAGAGCAATCAGCCCCAGCATTTT
V: TRBV11-2; J: TRBJ2-1; D: NA; size: NA; CDR3: CASSLGSVFEQFF; DNA: TGTGCCAGCAGCTTAGGTTCCGTTTTTGAGCAGTTCTTC
V: TRBV5-1; J: TRBJ2-2; D: TRBD1; size: NA; CDR3: CASSLTGEHTGELFF; DNA: TGCGCCAGCTCACTGACAGGGGAGCACACCGGGGAGCTGTTTTTT
V: TRBV27; J: TRBJ2-1; D: TRBD2; size: NA; CDR3: CASRLFSGSSYNEQFF; DNA: TGTGCCAGCAGACTCTTTAGCGGGAGCTCCTACAATGAGCAGTTCTTC
V: TRBV6-5; J: TRBJ2-7; D: NA; size: NA; CDR3: CASSYSNGGIPYEQYF; DNA: TGTGCCAGCAGTTACTCGAATGGTGGGATCCCCTACGAGCAGTACTTC